The entry below gives a single T cell receptor beta chain sequence along with its context. In the source study's methods: Reference gene primer amplification gave nucleated cell count estimates. Sequenced by immunoSEQ multiplex PCR; TCRdb stores in-frame clones only, minus some. V and J calls and clone size follow that table, whereas D and trimming were derived from the DNA. The table lists 50,000 to 85,000 clones, roughly nine tenths of them singletons. This entry is derived from a study of blood T cell repertoires in COVID-19. Across the study: Samples taken during acute and convalescent COVID-19 were collected in the United States, Italy and Spain. T cells, B-cell-depleted T cells, or PBMCs provided the cDNA or gDNA that served as material.

The sample taken for sequencing was peripheral blood. The sequence derives from a human donor in a cohort sampled during active COVID-19.

CDR3: CASSSPGLAGGREQYF. CDR3 bases: TGTGCCAGTAGCTCGCCGGGACTAGCGGGAGGGCGTGAGCAGTACTTC. V is TRBV19 and J is TRBJ2-7; 16 nucleotides agree with TRBD2. The length of the CDR3 is 16 residues. After removal of 6 bases from V and 7 bases from J, the junction contained 9 bases not matched to a gene. Germline V gives CDR1 LNHDA, CDR2 SQIVND (reference sequence).